Here is one TCR beta chain with its context. Its target antigen remains unknown. Base qualities are not provided; no much larger clone lies one nucleotide away. The donors were a few dozen Caucasian individuals from Russia, aged roughly 6 to 100 years, who were systemically healthy. Each donor gave about 11 milliliters of peripheral blood, drawn into EDTA-treated Vacutainer tubes. Ficoll-Paque density-gradient centrifugation was used to isolate PBMCs, with at least 6.5 million per sample. Trizol reagent was used to extract total RNA from PBMCs, with at least 5.5 micrograms per sample. For every donor, flow cytometry on a PBMC aliquot measured the percentage of naive CD45RAhigh/CD27high T cells. Including the terminal cysteine and phenylalanine, the CDR3 comprises 13 residues. Left in the record is the CDR3 DNA by itself, 39 bases read in frame from the first base. The junction carries 14 bases between V and J, which are trimmed by 7 bases and 2 bases respectively. CDR1 SQVTM and CDR2 ANQGSEA are derived from the germline V gene.

Receptors were amplified or captured by 5' RACE. The instrument was an Illumina HiSeq 2500. A second PCR of roughly 7 to 12 cycles was run with a J-beta primer mix and a sample-barcoded 5' primer. Each TCR beta cDNA molecule received a unique molecular identifier from a template-switch 5' adaptor carrying 12 random nucleotides. Each sample yielded at least 3 million CDR3-containing paired-end reads. All of the RNA was converted into first-strand cDNA using the Mint cDNA synthesis kit, with a TRBC-specific oligonucleotide serving as the primer. After uracil-DNA glycosylase treatment, a first 18-cycle PCR used universal primers M1SS and BC2_uni_R on all cDNA. The study's processing was this. Each sample was normalized by randomly selecting 1 million high-quality reads, each carrying a distinct molecular identifier. Reads sharing molecular identifiers were discarded rather than binned into consensus sequences. CDR3 identification, clonotype clustering and error correction used MiTCR with a Q25 quality threshold and the strictest error-elimination algorithm. Lower-bound total TCR beta diversity was estimated with a nonparametric unseen species model using Euler transformation. Using fastp at Q25 and MiXCR, TCRdb reprocessed the public reads and kept productive beta chains. CDR3 protein sequences are deduplicated, and each keeps its most common genes and DNA. In this record, the V and J calls reflect TCRdb's handling and not the investigators' own analysis. The table for this sample lists 650,000 to 800,000 distinct CDR3 sequences; 52% of them were counted only once. Together, the top ten hold roughly 13% of the sample.

These data come from a study of blood T cells in healthy people across ages (dated by TCRdb to about 2015). In the study overall: In model experiments, template switching captured about one uniquely barcoded TCR beta cDNA molecule for every two T cells. Age-related changes in TCR beta repertoire diversity were measured in the study by deep sequencing normalized with unique cDNA molecular identifiers. Four age groups were formed from the donors: young (average roughly 15 years), middle-aged (more than 35), aged (roughly 59) and long-lived (around 82). To avoid experimental bias, donors of different ages were distributed randomly across sequencing lanes. Using the same blood draw, the study looked at two additional independent replicas of 1 million unique cDNA reads for two donors, one aged 18 to 30 and the other aged 80 or older. Here is what the overall study found, with its caveats: Because donor CMV infection status was unknown, age-related changes in expanded clonotypes were potentially confounded. Conclusive comparison of naive and antigen-experienced compartments was prevented by the profiling of bulk unsorted PBMCs. Estimates of total diversity from one million sequenced T cells were regarded as lower bounds and underestimates. The percentage of naive T cells measured by flow cytometry correlated strongly with observed TCR beta diversity. The long-lived group showed more naive CD4+ T cells, fewer expanded clones and increased TCR diversity than the aged group, suggesting age selection. Observed TCR beta diversity per million T cells fell roughly linearly with age, and a significant reduction was already apparent by age about 36.

Rearrangement joined TRBV29-1 to TRBJ2-5, and perhaps TRBD2 as D gene, on 6 matching bases. Source material: blood. The origin of this receptor is an elderly woman in good health. The nucleotide sequence is TGCAGCGCCGAGGGGACTGCACAAGAGACCCAGTACTTC. This is translated as CSAEGTAQETQYF.